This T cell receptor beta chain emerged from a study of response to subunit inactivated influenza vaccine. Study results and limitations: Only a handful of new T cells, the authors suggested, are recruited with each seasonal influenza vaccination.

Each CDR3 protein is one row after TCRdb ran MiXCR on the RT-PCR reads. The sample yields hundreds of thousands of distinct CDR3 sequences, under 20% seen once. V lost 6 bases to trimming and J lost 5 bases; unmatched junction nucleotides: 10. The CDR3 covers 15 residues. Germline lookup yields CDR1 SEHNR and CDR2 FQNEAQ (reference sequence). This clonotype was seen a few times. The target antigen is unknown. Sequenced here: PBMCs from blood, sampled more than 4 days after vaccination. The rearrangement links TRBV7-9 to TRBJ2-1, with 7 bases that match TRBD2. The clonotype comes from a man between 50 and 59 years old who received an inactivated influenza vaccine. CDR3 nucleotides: TGTGCCAGCAGTTCCATCAGGGAGGGGCACAATGAGCAGTTCTTC. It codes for CASSSIREGHNEQFF.